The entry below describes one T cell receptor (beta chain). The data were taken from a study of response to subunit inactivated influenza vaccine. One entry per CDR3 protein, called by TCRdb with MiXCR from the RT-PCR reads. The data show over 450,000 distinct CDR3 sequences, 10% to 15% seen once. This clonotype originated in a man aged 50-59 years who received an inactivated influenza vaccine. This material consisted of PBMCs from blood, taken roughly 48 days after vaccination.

The CDR3 sequence is CATSDLSSGSYNEQFF. CDR3 coding DNA: TGTGCCACCAGTGATTTGAGCTCTGGGTCCTACAATGAGCAGTTCTTC. The J gene is TRBJ2-1, the V gene TRBV24-1, with D unresolved. V was shortened by 0 bases and J by 1 base, with 9 bases between the two germline ends. Germline CDR1 and CDR2: KGHDR and SFDVKD. This CDR3 has 16 amino acids.